The 29 T cell receptor beta chains given below trace back to one sample, sequenced in a study of cytomegalovirus exposure and HLA in healthy donors. The primer mix had 60 Vbeta and 13 Jbeta primers. Assay used: immunoSEQ multiplex PCR; TCRdb lists only in-frame clones, some missing. The table includes 50,000 to 70,000 clones, 83% detected once. Material for sequencing was PBMCs. These receptors all come from a human donor in good health.

The chain joins TRBV5-1 to TRBJ2-2, with a possible D match to TRBD2 (5 bases). The CDR3 spans 14 residues. V shed 4 bases and J shed 6 bases, with 13 bases lying between them. From germline, CDR1 is SGHRS and CDR2 YFSETQ. CDR3 region: CASSPLRDAGELFF. Here the CDR3 DNA reads TGCGCCAGCAGCCCACTGAGGGATGCCGGGGAGCTGTTTTTT.

The rearrangement links TRBV27 to TRBJ1-2, with 7 bases fitting TRBD1. CDR1 and CDR2 from the germline V gene are MNHEY and SMNVEV (reference sequence). After removal of 5 bases from V and 8 bases from J, the junction contained 11 bases not matched to a gene. The CDR3 sequence is 14 residues long. The CDR3 sequence is CASSARDSRRGYTF. CDR3 in DNA: TGTGCCAGCAGTGCCCGGGACAGCCGGCGGGGCTACACCTTC.

This clone was picked up one time. The chain couples TRBV29-1 to TRBJ2-1; D possibly corresponds to TRBD1 (6 bases). Trimming shortened V by 7 bases and J by 8 bases, and 9 bases separated the two germline ends. The germline V gene encodes CDR1 SQVTM and CDR2 ANQGSEA. The CDR3 contains 10 residues. The CDR3 sequence is CSARTDEQFF. In DNA, the CDR3 is TGCAGCGCAAGGACAGATGAGCAGTTCTTC.

The chain uses TRBV7-9 and TRBJ2-5; 10 bases fit TRBD2. Germline V gene lookup returns CDR1 SEHNR and CDR2 FQNEAQ (reference sequence). V dropped 8 bases and J dropped 4; count of bases not matched to a gene: 7. This CDR3 has 14 amino acids. The CDR3 nucleotides read TGTGCCAGCTTAGGGGGACTAGCGACAGAGACCCAGTACTTC. Translating gives CASLGGLATETQYF.

Details on this clone: The sample holds other DNA sequences that translate to the same CDR3. The V gene is TRBV10-3, the J gene TRBJ1-3; D not resolved. CDR3 length: 17 residues. Germline CDR1 reads ENHRY; CDR2 reads SYGVKD. The V gene lost 7 bases and the J gene lost 2 bases, with 21 bases spanning the gap. The CDR3 sequence is CAITPSQTLGAGNTIYF. CDR3 bases: TGTGCCATCACCCCTTCACAGACACTCGGCGCTGGAAACACCATATATTTT.

The chain joins TRBV5-8 to TRBJ1-2, with TRBD1 as a possible D gene (5 bases). Germline-derived CDR1 and CDR2 are SGHTS and YDEGEE. The CDR3 consists of 13 residues. Trimming cost V 4 bases and J 8 bases, with 15 bases left between them. CDR3 region: CASSLMTAGGYTF. DNA for the CDR3: TGTGCCAGCAGCCTAATGACAGCTGGAGGCTACACCTTC.

This sequence joins TRBV5-8 and TRBJ2-7; TRBD2 matches at 7 bases. Germline values: CDR1 SGHTS, CDR2 YDEGEE. This CDR3 is built from 16 residues. V gave up 8 bases and J gave up 2 bases; unmatched junction bases: 16. CDR3 in DNA: TGTGCCAGGGGGTTAGCGGGCAGACCTGAGACCTACGAGCAGTACTTC. Translating it yields CARGLAGRPETYEQYF. The variable domain in full, with the rest retrieved from reference TRBV5-8 and TRBJ2-7, is EAGVTQSPTHLIKTRGQQATLRCSPISGHTSVYWYQQALGLGLQFLLWYDEGEERNRGNFPPRFSGRQFPNYSSELNVNALELEDSALYLCARGLAGRPETYEQYFGPGTRLTVT.

This chain joins TRBV10-1 and TRBJ2-5, with 7 nucleotides matching TRBD1. Germline CDR1 is WNHNN and CDR2 is SYGVQD (reference sequence). J gave up 3 bases and V 6 bases, and 7 bases lay outside the gene matches. The CDR3 sequence is 14 residues long. The CDR3 here is CASSLTGREETQYF. In nucleotides, the CDR3 is TGCGCCAGCAGCCTGACAGGGCGAGAAGAGACCCAGTACTTC.

The chain has TRBV7-2 and TRBJ1-5; D remains unclear. The CDR3 is made up of 14 amino acids. Germline values: CDR1 SGHTA, CDR2 FQGNSA. V was cut by 0 bases and J by 6 bases, with 9 bases left in between. DNA of the CDR3: TGTGCCAGCAGCTTAGCCGTCCCACTTCAGCCCCAGCATTTT. Translated: CASSLAVPLQPQHF. Full variable domain (outside the CDR3, taken from reference TRBV7-2 and TRBJ1-5): GAGVSQSPSNKVTEKGKDVELRCDPISGHTALYWYRQSLGQGLEFLIYFQGNSAPDKSGLPSDRFSAERTGGSVSTLTIQRTQQEDSAVYLCASSLAVPLQPQHFGDGTRLSIL.

The chain couples TRBV18 to TRBJ1-1; D perhaps matches TRBD1 (6 bases). This CDR3 is built from 17 residues. Germline V gene sequence: CDR1 KGHSH, CDR2 LQKENI. The ends were cut back, 2 bases at V and 1 base at J, with 17 bases in the middle. The CDR3 DNA is TGTGCCAGCTCACCAAGGTCATCGGGACATCAGAACACTGAAGCTTTCTTT. The encoded protein is CASSPRSSGHQNTEAFF.

The chain recombines TRBV7-2 with TRBJ2-5; 10 nucleotides match TRBD2. The assigned J gene may be wrong: the sequence end matches TRBJ2-7 better. The CDR3 runs to 17 residues. The germline V gene encodes CDR1 SGHTA and CDR2 FQGNSA. The CDR3 sequence is CASSLVVLAGGSYEQYF. In DNA, the CDR3 is TGTGCCAGCAGCTTAGTGGTATTAGCGGGAGGATCCTACGAGCAGTACTTC.

V and J are TRBV5-1 and TRBJ2-5, with 9 nucleotides matching TRBD2. CDR3 length: 18 amino acids. V shed 4 bases, J shed 0 bases, and the junction held 13 bases outside the gene matches. Germline values: CDR1 SGHRS, CDR2 YFSETQ. The CDR3 reads CASSVGVSGGAYQETQYF. The CDR3 region has the DNA TGCGCCAGCAGCGTTGGGGTTAGCGGGGGCGCGTACCAAGAGACCCAGTACTTC.

The genes are TRBV4-3 and TRBJ1-6; tentatively, D is TRBD1 (6 bases). This CDR3 contains 15 residues. Trimming removed 1 base from V and 10 bases from J, with 14 bases in between. Per germline, CDR1 LGHNA and CDR2 YSLEER. In DNA, the CDR3 is TGCGCCAGCAGCCAAGTCTTCGCAGGGGAATCACCCCTCCACTTT. It encodes CASSQVFAGESPLHF.

The V and J genes are TRBV28 and TRBJ2-7; D is possibly TRBD2 (6 bases). Trimming took off 6 bases at V and 2 bases at J, with 20 bases between the two ends. Germline-derived CDR1 and CDR2 are MDHEN and SYDVKM. CDR3 length equals 16 residues. CDR3 nucleotide sequence: TGTGCCAGCAGGCTACTGGGGGGTAGTGTGGCCTACGAGCAGTACTTC. Translating it yields CASRLLGGSVAYEQYF.

The chain employs TRBV7-6 and TRBJ1-2; D might be TRBD1 (6 bases). Deletions cut 5 bases from V and 6 bases from J, with 28 bases between. The CDR3 is 18 amino acids. Germline V gene data show CDR1 as SGHVS and CDR2 as FNYEAQ. CDR3 coding DNA: TGTGCCAGCAGCCCTACCCCGGGACAAATTGCGCAGGCAAATGGCTACACCTTC. Protein product: CASSPTPGQIAQANGYTF. Full variable domain (outside the CDR3, taken from reference TRBV7-6 and TRBJ1-2): GAGVSQSPRYKVTKRGQDVALRCDPISGHVSLYWYRQALGQGPEFLTYFNYEAQQDKSGLPNDRFSAERPEGSISTLTIQRTEQRDSAMYRCASSPTPGQIAQANGYTFGSGTRLTVV.

This clone was observed once. The chain links TRBV5-4 to TRBJ2-3; no definite D call. The ends were cut back, 0 bases at V and 0 bases at J, with 11 bases in the middle. Germline CDR1 and CDR2: SGHNT and YYREEE (reference sequence). The length of the CDR3 is 16 residues. The CDR3 spells CASSLGGLRSTDTQYF. In DNA form, the CDR3 reads TGTGCCAGCAGCTTGGGAGGTTTGCGGAGCACAGATACGCAGTATTTT.

V gene TRBV5-6 combines with J gene TRBJ1-2; TRBD1 matches 7 bases. V lost 7 bases, J lost 4 bases, and 19 bases stayed unmatched. This CDR3 has 17 residues. Germline assignment: CDR1 SGHDT and CDR2 YYEEEE. The CDR3 loop reads CASRWRQGKSSSYGYTF. The CDR3 DNA follows: TGTGCCAGCCGTTGGCGACAGGGAAAATCCTCGAGCTATGGCTACACCTTC.

The chain couples TRBV27 to TRBJ2-7, with 7 bases aligning to TRBD1. Trimming at V came to 5 bases and at J to 1 base, leaving 2 bases not matched to a gene. CDR3 size: 13 residues. Germline V gives CDR1 MNHEY, CDR2 SMNVEV (reference sequence). CDR3 bases: TGTGCCAGCAGTACGACAGGGTCCTACGAGCAGTACTTC. Translating it yields CASSTTGSYEQYF.

The gene calls are TRBV5-4 and TRBJ2-3; no reliable D call. The length of the CDR3 is 13 residues. V lost 3 bases, J lost 2 bases, and 7 bases lay in between. Germline V CDR1 and CDR2: SGHNT, YYREEE (reference sequence). The CDR3 region has the DNA TGTGCCAGCAGCTCCGACATCACAGATACGCAGTATTTT. As protein: CASSSDITDTQYF.

The J gene is TRBJ2-1, the V gene TRBV11-2, with 8 bases that match TRBD2. The V and J ends lost 5 bases and 5 bases, in that order; junction bases with no gene match: 11. The CDR3 consists of 16 residues. From germline, CDR1 is SGHAT and CDR2 FQNNGV. CDR3 loop: CASSLSGIDPDNEQFF. In DNA form, the CDR3 reads TGTGCCAGCAGCCTTAGCGGGATCGACCCGGACAATGAGCAGTTCTTC.

The chain is built from TRBV2 and TRBJ2-6; 10 positions agree with TRBD1. CDR1 is SNHLY and CDR2 is FYNNEI in the germline V gene. This CDR3 contains 19 residues. With 5 bases clipped from V and 4 bases from J, the junction kept 14 bases outside the gene matches. The CDR3 sequence: CASSFTPGQGLSGANVLTF. The CDR3 DNA follows: TGTGCCAGCAGTTTCACCCCGGGACAGGGGCTCTCCGGGGCCAACGTCCTGACTTTC.

The chain recombines TRBV7-8 with TRBJ2-3, with D perhaps TRBD2 (6 bases). CDR3 length: 12 residues. Germline V gene sequence: CDR1 SGHVS, CDR2 FQNEAQ. The V end lost 10 bases, the J end lost 2 bases, and 10 bases lay between the germline ends. The CDR3 DNA follows: TGTGCCATCCGGGACTTCACAGATACGCAGTATTTT. It yields the protein CAIRDFTDTQYF.

The chain uses TRBV5-4 and TRBJ2-7, with 7 positions matching TRBD1. Germline CDR1 and CDR2: SGHNT and YYREEE (reference sequence). The J segment lost 2 bases and the V segment lost 6 bases, leaving 11 bases of the junction unmatched. This CDR3 has 15 amino acids. CDR3 sequence: CASNMAPGQTYEQYF. For the CDR3, the DNA is TGTGCCAGCAACATGGCTCCGGGACAGACCTACGAGCAGTACTTC.

The chain combines TRBV14 with TRBJ2-1; D gene uncertain. The CDR3 extends over 12 amino acids. Germline V lookup: CDR1 SGHDN, CDR2 FVKESK. The germline V and J ends were trimmed by 1 base and 9 bases, with 7 bases remaining between them. The CDR3 spells CASSQGSGEQFF. The CDR3 DNA reads as TGTGCCAGCAGCCAAGGGTCGGGTGAGCAGTTCTTC.

The chain combines TRBV18 with TRBJ1-2; D might be TRBD1 (5 bases). V was cut by 6 bases and J by 4 bases, with 9 bases left in between. The CDR3 contains 12 residues. Germline values: CDR1 KGHSH, CDR2 LQKENI. The CDR3 DNA reads TGTGCCAGCTCTCGTGACAGCTATGGCTACACCTTC. Translating it yields CASSRDSYGYTF.

J is TRBJ2-3 and V is TRBV9, with TRBD2 matching 8 bases. Per germline, CDR1 SGDLS and CDR2 YYNGEE. With 0 bases clipped from V and 2 bases from J, the junction kept 5 bases outside the gene matches. The CDR3 runs to 16 residues. CDR3 sequence: CASSVAGRALTDTQYF. The CDR3 DNA sequence: TGTGCCAGCAGCGTAGCCGGGAGGGCCCTCACAGATACGCAGTATTTT.

The V gene is TRBV18, the J gene TRBJ2-3; TRBD2 agrees at 11 bases. Losses at the gene ends were 1 base for V and 3 bases for J; bases not matched to a gene: 3. CDR3 length: 16 amino acids. Germline V gives CDR1 KGHSH, CDR2 LQKENI. The CDR3 DNA follows: TGTGCCAGCTCACCACAGTCTAGCGGGGGGACAGATACGCAGTATTTT. Residues: CASSPQSSGGTDTQYF.

This chain joins TRBV5-4 and TRBJ2-2; 8 bases map to TRBD2. There are 16 residues in the CDR3. Germline CDR1 SGHNT, CDR2 YYREEE (reference sequence). J gave up 3 bases and V 0 bases, and 4 bases lay outside the gene matches. The DNA of the CDR3 is TGTGCCAGCAGCTTGGCGGGGGGGCAGTACACCGGGGAGCTGTTTTTT. Encoded protein: CASSLAGGQYTGELFF.

The chain is built from TRBV6-5 and TRBJ2-7; 7 bases agree with TRBD1. The CDR3 spans 12 residues. CDR1 and CDR2 from the germline V gene are MNHEY and SVGAGI. J lost 4 bases, V lost 6 bases, and 3 bases had no gene match. This CDR3 reads CASSRDSYEQYF. DNA for the CDR3: TGTGCCAGCAGCCGGGACAGTTACGAGCAGTACTTC.